Listed here are 8 T cell receptor beta chains from one sample, sequenced in a study of regulatory T cells in long-lasting Graves disease (dated by TCRdb to the early 2020s). The method behind the library was multiplex PCR. Instrument used: Illumina HiSeq 4000. CDR3 regions were amplified by Arm-PCR with iRepertoire HTBI primers to construct TCR beta libraries. TCRdb handled the public reads itself, with Q25 trimming in fastp and clone calling in MiXCR, and kept productive beta chains. One record per CDR3 amino acid sequence lists the most common genes and DNA. The sample table records about 620,000 distinct CDR3 sequences; under 20% of these occur just once. The ten largest clones add up to 15% to 20% of the sample. This specimen's time point label, interpreted: newly diagnosed GD, antithyroid drugs for less than 3 months. For both TCR sequencing and RNA sequencing, RNA was extracted from PBMCs in TRIzol.

The sample also formed part of further work on T cells in Graves' hyperthyroidism and ophthalmopathy.

The starting material was peripheral blood mononuclear cells (PBMCs), obtained at new diagnosis, from a patient treated with antithyroid drugs. The receptors stem from a woman in her twenties or thirties with Graves disease. Donor details come from another sample of the same person, matched by shared clones.

In this sample, this clonotype turned up a few times. The chain employs TRBV19 and TRBJ1-1; 9 bases fit TRBD1. CDR3 length: 15 residues. Germline-derived CDR1 and CDR2 are LNHDA and SQIVND (reference sequence). With 6 bases clipped from V and 6 bases from J, the junction kept 11 bases outside the gene matches. CDR3 sequence reads: CASRSGGTGRPEAFF. Here the CDR3 DNA reads TGTGCCAGTAGGTCCGGGGGGACAGGGAGGCCTGAAGCTTTCTTT.

This clonotype was detected ten times or more. The chain is built from TRBV30 and TRBJ2-7; D is unclear. The CDR3 sequence is 12 residues long. V lost 5 bases to trimming and J lost 3 bases, with 11 bases between them. Germline CDR1 and CDR2: GTSNPN and SVGIG (reference sequence). CDR3 bases: TGTGCCTGGGCCATTTCGCGCTACGAGCAGTACTTC. It codes for CAWAISRYEQYF.

This clonotype came up many times. The chain links TRBV6-1 to TRBJ1-5, with a possible D match to TRBD1 (5 bases). The V gene lost 6 bases and the J gene lost 2 bases, with 17 bases spanning the gap. The CDR3 covers 16 residues. Per the germline V gene, CDR1 is MNHNS and CDR2 is SASEGT. The CDR3 loop reads CASSPAWGGGNQPQHF. The CDR3 region has the DNA TGTGCCAGCAGCCCTGCGTGGGGGGGAGGCAATCAGCCCCAGCATTTT.

Ten or more counts support this clonotype. The J gene is TRBJ2-3, the V gene TRBV11-2; TRBD2 aligns across 8 bases. V trimming: 1 base; J trimming: 4 bases; junction bases outside the gene matches: 4. Looked up from germline, CDR1 is SGHAT and CDR2 is FQNNGV. This CDR3 comprises 15 residues. The chain's CDR3 is CASSLVGGGPDTQYF. The CDR3 DNA follows: TGTGCCAGCAGCTTAGTCGGGGGGGGCCCAGATACGCAGTATTTT.

This clonotype has a count of ten or more. The J gene is TRBJ2-7, the V gene TRBV28; D not certain. Germline values: CDR1 MDHEN, CDR2 SYDVKM. This CDR3 has 17 amino acids. V lost 5 bases and J lost 0, with 20 bases in between. In nucleotides, the CDR3 is TGTGCCAGCAGTCTAAAACCCGGCCTTGTTCGCTCCTACGAGCAGTACTTC. It codes for CASSLKPGLVRSYEQYF.

At least ten counts were recorded for this clonotype. This chain connects TRBV7-6 to TRBJ2-6; 7 nucleotides line up with TRBD1. The germline V gene has CDR1 SGHVS and CDR2 FNYEAQ. CDR3 length equals 16 residues. J lost 2 bases, V lost 5 bases, and 6 bases had no gene match. The CDR3 loop reads CASSPTTGTGANVLTF. Written as DNA, the CDR3 is TGTGCCAGCAGCCCCACGACAGGGACTGGGGCCAACGTCCTGACTTTC. Together with reference TRBV7-6 and TRBJ2-6, the CDR3 gives the full variable domain: GAGVSQSPRYKVTKRGQDVALRCDPISGHVSLYWYRQALGQGPEFLTYFNYEAQQDKSGLPNDRFSAERPEGSISTLTIQRTEQRDSAMYRCASSPTTGTGANVLTFGAGSRLTVL.

This clonotype showed up many times. The chain employs TRBV27 and TRBJ1-5, with 9 positions matching TRBD1. Germline CDR1 reads MNHEY; CDR2 reads SMNVEV (reference sequence). The CDR3 length is 15 residues. V was clipped by 8 bases and J by 0 bases; unmatched bases: 5. CDR3 loop: CASRTGAYSNQPQHF. Here the CDR3 DNA reads TGTGCCAGCCGGACAGGGGCTTATAGCAATCAGCCCCAGCATTTT.

There are a few counts of this clonotype. The chain uses TRBV13 and TRBJ2-7; 7 nucleotides line up with TRBD2. After removal of 5 bases from V and 11 bases from J, the junction contained 15 bases not matched to a gene. The CDR3 is 14 residues long. CDR1 is PRHDT and CDR2 is FYEKMQ in the germline V gene (reference sequence). The CDR3 is CASSPFGGGPLKYF. Written as DNA, the CDR3 is TGTGCCAGCAGCCCCTTCGGGGGAGGGCCGTTAAAGTACTTC.